The T cell receptor beta chain under discussion was sequenced for a study of siplizumab effects on memory and regulatory T cells. The CDR3 runs to 13 residues. The ends lost 5 bases at V and 8 bases at J; junction bases unmatched: 7. Per germline, CDR1 SGHAT and CDR2 FQNNGV. TCRdb keeps only in-frame clones here, not all; method: immunoSEQ multiplex PCR. The sample shows some 97,000 clones, about 95% of them seen only once. V gene TRBV11-2 combines with J gene TRBJ2-3; 7 bases map to TRBD1. Sequencing was carried out using non-Treg CD4+ T cells sorted from blood. This sequence was found in a human donor in good health. The CDR3 sequence is CASSPADRTTQYF. The CDR3 DNA follows: TGTGCCAGCAGCCCGGCGGACAGGACTACGCAGTATTTT.